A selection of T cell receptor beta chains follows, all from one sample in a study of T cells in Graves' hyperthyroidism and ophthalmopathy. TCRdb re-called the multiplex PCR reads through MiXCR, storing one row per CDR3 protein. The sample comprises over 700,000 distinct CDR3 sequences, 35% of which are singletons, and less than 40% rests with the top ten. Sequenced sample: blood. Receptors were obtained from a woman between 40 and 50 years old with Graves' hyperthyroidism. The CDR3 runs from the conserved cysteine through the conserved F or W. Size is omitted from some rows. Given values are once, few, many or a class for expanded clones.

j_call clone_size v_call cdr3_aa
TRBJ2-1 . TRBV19 CASSIDGQKSVQFF
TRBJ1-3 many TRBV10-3 CAISDPAMEPGNTIYF
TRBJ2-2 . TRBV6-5 CASSYRGFGKNTGELFF
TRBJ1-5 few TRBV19 CASSIKRVGQPQHF
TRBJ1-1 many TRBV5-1 CASSPEGQGRGTEAFF
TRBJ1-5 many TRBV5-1 CASSWGGQPNQPQHF
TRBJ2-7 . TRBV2 CANGGAGGDNEQYF
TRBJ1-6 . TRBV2 CASTSGTGGVDSPLHF
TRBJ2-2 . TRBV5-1 CASSLVSGSCFF
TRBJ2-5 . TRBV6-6 CASSRGPPGLIQETQYF
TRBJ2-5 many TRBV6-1 CASSRRGVGETQYF
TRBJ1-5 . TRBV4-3 CASSPGTSSNQPQHF
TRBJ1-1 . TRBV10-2 CASSPVSSYTEAFF
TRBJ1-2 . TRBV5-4 CASSTGHLNYGYTF
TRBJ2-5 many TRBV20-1 CSARGQGKTQYF
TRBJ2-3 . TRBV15 CATSRKTSGAFSTDTQYF
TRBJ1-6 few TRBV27 CASSSYRTGYNSPLHF
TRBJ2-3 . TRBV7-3 CASSLAGRPDTQYF
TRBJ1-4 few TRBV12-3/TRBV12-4 CASSRQTGFNEKLFF
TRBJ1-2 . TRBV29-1 CALRQSSYGYTF
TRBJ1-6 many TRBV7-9 CASSFRRGPNSPLHF
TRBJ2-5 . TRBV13 CASSRTSGGTYQETQYF
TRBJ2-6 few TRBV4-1 CASSQSTPSGANVLTF
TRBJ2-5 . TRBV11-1 CASSQTSGGEQETQYF
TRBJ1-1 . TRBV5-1 CASSSAGLNTEAFF
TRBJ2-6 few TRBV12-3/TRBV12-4 CASGDNVLTF
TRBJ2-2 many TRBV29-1 CSVEDGELFF
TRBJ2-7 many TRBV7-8 CASSLHKTSYEQYF
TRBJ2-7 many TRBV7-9 CASSKKGRDEQYF
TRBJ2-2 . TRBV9 CASSAGTSDTGELFF
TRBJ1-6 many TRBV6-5 CASSYSKSPLHF